One sample yielded the 8 T cell receptor beta chains listed below, sequenced in a study of blood T cell repertoires in COVID-19. TCRdb keeps only in-frame clones here, not all; method: immunoSEQ multiplex PCR. The sample carries 90,000 to 110,000 clones, approximately 85% recorded once. Sequenced material: peripheral blood. Source of these receptors: a man aged 50 to 59 with acute or convalescent COVID-19.

The chain couples TRBV5-1 to TRBJ1-3, with TRBD1 matching over 9 bases. The germline CDR1 and CDR2 sequences are SGHRS and YFSETQ. Unmatched junction bases numbered 4, after V lost 4 bases and J lost 2 bases. The CDR3 runs to 15 residues. The chain's CDR3 is CASSLGQGTGNTIYF. CDR3 nucleotides: TGCGCCAGCAGCCTTGGACAGGGGACTGGAAACACCATATATTTT.

The chain carries TRBV5-1 and TRBJ2-7, with TRBD1 matching over 10 bases. The CDR3 totals 15 residues. CDR1 and CDR2 (germline): SGHRS, YFSETQ. The ends lost 0 bases at V and 6 bases at J; junction bases unmatched: 6. CDR3 DNA sequence: TGCGCCAGCAGCTTGGTTAGGACAGGGGGTGGCGAGCAGTACTTC. This sequence encodes CASSLVRTGGGEQYF.

The gene calls are TRBV25-1 and TRBJ1-5; D remains ambiguous. CDR3 size: 15 residues. The V gene's germline CDR1 is MGHDK and CDR2 SYGVNS. V lost 2 bases to trimming and J lost 8 bases, with 16 bases between them. The CDR3 bases are TGTGCCAGCAGTGAAGCGCGGGGAGGTTATGAGCCCCAGCATTTT. Its protein product is CASSEARGGYEPQHF.

The chain is built from TRBV10-3 and TRBJ2-5; 9 bases fit TRBD2. Germline loops: CDR1 ENHRY, CDR2 SYGVKD. After removal of 2 bases from V and 1 base from J, the junction contained 11 bases not matched to a gene. CDR3 size: 18 residues. The CDR3 nucleotides read TGTGCCATCAGTGAGCAGGCGGGAGGGCCCCTTGCCCAAGAGACCCAGTACTTC. It specifies CAISEQAGGPLAQETQYF.

The chain employs TRBV4-1 and TRBJ1-2; no clear D. CDR3 length equals 15 residues. Germline V lookup: CDR1 MGHRA, CDR2 YSYEKL. With 1 base removed from V and 0 bases from J, the gap between germline ends came to 9 bases. CDR3 sequence (DNA): TGCGCCAGCAGCCAAGGAGGTGCAGCTAACTATGGCTACACCTTC. As protein: CASSQGGAANYGYTF.

This clone was recorded a few times. The chain uses TRBV7-9 and TRBJ2-7; weak D call: TRBD1 (5 bases). Germline assignment: CDR1 SEHNR and CDR2 FQNEAQ (reference sequence). CDR3 length: 15 amino acids. With 3 bases removed from V and 4 bases from J, the gap between germline ends came to 16 bases. CDR3 protein: CASSLFPGAGYEQYF. Here the CDR3 DNA reads TGTGCCAGCAGCTTGTTCCCTGGGGCAGGGTACGAGCAGTACTTC. The full variable domain, completed using reference TRBV7-9 and TRBJ2-7, is DTGVSQNPRHKITKRGQNVTFRCDPISEHNRLYWYRQTLGQGPEFLTYFQNEAQLEKSRLLSDRFSAERPKGSFSTLEIQRTEQGDSAMYLCASSLFPGAGYEQYFGPGTRLTVT.

The V gene is TRBV30, the J gene TRBJ1-2; 12 nucleotides match TRBD1. CDR3 length: 14 residues. Germline loops: CDR1 GTSNPN, CDR2 SVGIG (reference sequence). Germline trimming cut 3 bases from V and 4 bases from J; bases unmatched to any gene: 3. In nucleotides, the CDR3 is TGTGCCTGGAGGGGACAGGGGGCAGGCTATGGCTACACCTTC. Translated, it gives CAWRGQGAGYGYTF.

The V gene is TRBV27, the J gene TRBJ2-3, with D tentatively TRBD2 (5 bases). V was trimmed by 6 bases and J by 4 bases, leaving 17 bases between them. Germline values: CDR1 MNHEY, CDR2 SMNVEV (reference sequence). This CDR3 spans 15 amino acids. In DNA, the CDR3 is TGTGCCAGCAGATCCCTGGGAGTAGCAGCAGATACGCAGTATTTT. Translated: CASRSLGVAADTQYF.